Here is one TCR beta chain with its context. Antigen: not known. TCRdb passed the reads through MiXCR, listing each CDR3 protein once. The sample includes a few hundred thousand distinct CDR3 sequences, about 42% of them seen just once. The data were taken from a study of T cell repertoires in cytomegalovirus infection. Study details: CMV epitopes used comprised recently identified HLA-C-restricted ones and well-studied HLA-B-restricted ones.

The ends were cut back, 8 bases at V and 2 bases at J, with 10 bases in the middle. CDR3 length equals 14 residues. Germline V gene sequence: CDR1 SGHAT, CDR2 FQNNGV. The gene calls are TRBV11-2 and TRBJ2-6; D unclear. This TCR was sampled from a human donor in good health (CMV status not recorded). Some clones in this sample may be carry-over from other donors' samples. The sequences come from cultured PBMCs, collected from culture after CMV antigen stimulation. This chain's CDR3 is CASGRQAGANVLTF. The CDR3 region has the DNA TGTGCCAGCGGGCGCCAGGCTGGGGCCAACGTCCTGACTTTC.